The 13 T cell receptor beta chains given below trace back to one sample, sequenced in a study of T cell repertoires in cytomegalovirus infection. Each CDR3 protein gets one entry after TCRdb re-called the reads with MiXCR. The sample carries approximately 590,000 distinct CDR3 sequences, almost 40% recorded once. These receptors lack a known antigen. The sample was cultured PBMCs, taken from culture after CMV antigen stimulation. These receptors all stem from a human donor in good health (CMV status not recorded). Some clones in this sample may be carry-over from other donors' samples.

This CDR3 is CASSEPLGDGYTF. CDR3 sequence (DNA): TGTGCCAGCAGTGAACCTCTGGGGGATGGCTACACCTTC. The chain combines TRBV25-1 with TRBJ1-2, with D perhaps TRBD1 (5 bases). CDR3 length: 13 amino acids. Germline V gene lookup returns CDR1 MGHDK and CDR2 SYGVNS. The germline V and J ends were trimmed by 2 bases and 6 bases, with 10 bases remaining between them.

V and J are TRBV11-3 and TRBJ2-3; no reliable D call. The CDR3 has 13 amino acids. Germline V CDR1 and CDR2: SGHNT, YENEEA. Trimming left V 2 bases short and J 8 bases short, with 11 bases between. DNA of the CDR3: TGTGCCAGCAGCTTAAGTCTAACTGCTACGCAGTATTTT. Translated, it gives CASSLSLTATQYF.

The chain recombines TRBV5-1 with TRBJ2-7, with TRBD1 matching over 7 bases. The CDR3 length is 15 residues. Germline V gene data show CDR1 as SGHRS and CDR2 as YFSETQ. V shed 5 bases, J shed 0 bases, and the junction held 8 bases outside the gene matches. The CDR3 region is CASSDREYSSYEQYF. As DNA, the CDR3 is TGCGCCAGCAGTGACAGGGAATACAGCTCCTACGAGCAGTACTTC.

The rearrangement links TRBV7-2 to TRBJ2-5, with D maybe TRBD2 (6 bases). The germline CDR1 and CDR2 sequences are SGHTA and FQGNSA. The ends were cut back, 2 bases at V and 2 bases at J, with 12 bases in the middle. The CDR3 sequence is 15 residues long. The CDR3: CASSLWRVGQETQYF. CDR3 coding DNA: TGTGCCAGCAGCTTATGGAGGGTAGGGCAAGAGACCCAGTACTTC.

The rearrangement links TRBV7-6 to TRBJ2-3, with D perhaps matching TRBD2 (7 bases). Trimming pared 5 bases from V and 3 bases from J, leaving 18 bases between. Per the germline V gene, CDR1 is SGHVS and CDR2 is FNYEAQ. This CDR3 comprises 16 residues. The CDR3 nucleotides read TGTGCCAGCAGCCAAGCTGGGGGGGGCGGGACAGATACGCAGTATTTT. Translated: CASSQAGGGGTDTQYF.

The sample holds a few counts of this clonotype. The CDR3 nucleotides read TGTGCCAGCAGCTTAAAGGAAGGGGTAATACAAGCCTACGAGCAGTACTTC. This encodes CASSLKEGVIQAYEQYF. This chain joins TRBV7-9 and TRBJ2-7, with D possibly being TRBD1 (5 bases). The length of the CDR3 is 17 residues. V was cut by 2 bases and J by 2 bases, with 19 bases left in between. The germline V gene has CDR1 SEHNR and CDR2 FQNEAQ (reference sequence).

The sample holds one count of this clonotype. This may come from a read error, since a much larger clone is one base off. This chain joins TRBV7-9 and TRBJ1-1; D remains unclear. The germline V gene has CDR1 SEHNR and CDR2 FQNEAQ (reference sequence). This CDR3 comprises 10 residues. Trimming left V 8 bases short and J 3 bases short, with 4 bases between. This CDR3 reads CASGDTEAFF. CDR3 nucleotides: TGTGCCAGCGGAGACACTGAAGCTTTCTTT.

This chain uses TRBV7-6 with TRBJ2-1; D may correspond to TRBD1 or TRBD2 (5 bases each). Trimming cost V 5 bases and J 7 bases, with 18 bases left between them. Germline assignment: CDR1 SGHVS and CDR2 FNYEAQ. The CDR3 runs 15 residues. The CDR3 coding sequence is TGTGCCAGCAGCGCCCCGGGGCCCGAAATAAATGAGCAGTTCTTC. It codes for CASSAPGPEINEQFF.

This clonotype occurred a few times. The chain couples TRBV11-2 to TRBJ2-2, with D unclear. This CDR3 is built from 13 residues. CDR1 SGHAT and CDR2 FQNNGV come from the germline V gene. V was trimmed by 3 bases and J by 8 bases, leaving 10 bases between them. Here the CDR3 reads CASSFIAGGELFF. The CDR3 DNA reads TGTGCCAGCAGCTTCATAGCTGGTGGGGAGCTGTTTTTT.

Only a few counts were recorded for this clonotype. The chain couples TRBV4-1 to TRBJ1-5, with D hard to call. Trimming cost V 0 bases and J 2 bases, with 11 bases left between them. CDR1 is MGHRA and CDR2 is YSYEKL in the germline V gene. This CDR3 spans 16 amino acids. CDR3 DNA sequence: TGCGCCAGCAGCCAAGATCCCAGTATGGGCAATCAGCCCCAGCATTTT. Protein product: CASSQDPSMGNQPQHF.

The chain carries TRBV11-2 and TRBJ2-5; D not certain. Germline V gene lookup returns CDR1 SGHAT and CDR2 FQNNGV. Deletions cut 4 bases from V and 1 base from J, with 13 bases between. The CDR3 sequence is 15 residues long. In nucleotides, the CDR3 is TGTGCCAGCAGCTCAAGGACCGGGTCCCAAGAGACCCAGTACTTC. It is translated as CASSSRTGSQETQYF.

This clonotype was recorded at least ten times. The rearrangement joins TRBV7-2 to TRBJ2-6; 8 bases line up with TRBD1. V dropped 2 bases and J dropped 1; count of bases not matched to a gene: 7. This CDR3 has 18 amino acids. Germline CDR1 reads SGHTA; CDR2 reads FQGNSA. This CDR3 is CASSLRTGLLSGANVLTF. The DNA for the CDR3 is TGTGCCAGCAGCTTAAGGACAGGGCTACTTTCTGGGGCCAACGTCCTGACTTTC.

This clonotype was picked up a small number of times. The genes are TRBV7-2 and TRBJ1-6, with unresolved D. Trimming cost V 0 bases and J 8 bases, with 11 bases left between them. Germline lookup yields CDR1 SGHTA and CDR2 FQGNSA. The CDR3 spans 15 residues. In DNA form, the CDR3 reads TGTGCCAGCAGCTTAGCTCTATTTTCGTATTCACCCCTCCACTTT. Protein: CASSLALFSYSPLHF.